The entry below describes one T cell receptor beta chain. The antigen is undetermined. This table comes from immunoSEQ multiplex PCR, and its TCRdb copy is limited to in-frame clones, with some not included. The table lists approximately 40,000 clones, 92% of them singletons. The sample belongs to a study of OX40 agonist ivuxolimab in advanced cancers. Germline V CDR1 and CDR2: SGHTA, FQGNSA. CDR3 length: 13 amino acids. Trimming removed 1 base from V and 6 bases from J, with 9 bases in between. Whole-study findings and limits: People who partly responded at 0.1-3.0 mg/kg had some of the least clonal expansion seen.

The chain couples TRBV7-2 to TRBJ1-1; D is unclear. The source of this sequence is an adult with an advanced solid tumor such as melanoma, head and neck, liver or kidney cancer. Specimen: CD4+ or CD8+ T cells sorted from blood, collected in a trial of the OX40 agonist ivuxolimab. The CDR3 region is CASSLGKGAEAFF. The CDR3 DNA is TGTGCCAGCAGCTTAGGTAAGGGCGCTGAAGCTTTCTTT.